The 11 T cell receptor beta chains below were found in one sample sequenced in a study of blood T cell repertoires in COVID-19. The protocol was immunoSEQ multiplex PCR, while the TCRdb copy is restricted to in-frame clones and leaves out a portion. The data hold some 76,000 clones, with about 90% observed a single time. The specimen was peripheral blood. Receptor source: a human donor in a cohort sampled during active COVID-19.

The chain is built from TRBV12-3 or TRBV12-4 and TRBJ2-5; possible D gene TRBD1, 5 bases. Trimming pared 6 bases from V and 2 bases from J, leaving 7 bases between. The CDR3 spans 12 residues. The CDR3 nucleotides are TGTGCCAGCAGCCGACAGCAAGAGACCCAGTACTTC. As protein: CASSRQQETQYF.

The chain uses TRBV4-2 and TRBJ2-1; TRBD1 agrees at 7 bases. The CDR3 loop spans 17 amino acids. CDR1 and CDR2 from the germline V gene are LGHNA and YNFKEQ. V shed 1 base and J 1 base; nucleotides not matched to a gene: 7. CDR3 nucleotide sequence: TGTGCCAGCAGCCAAGCAACTTCCAGGGGGTCCTACAATGAGCAGTTCTTC. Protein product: CASSQATSRGSYNEQFF.

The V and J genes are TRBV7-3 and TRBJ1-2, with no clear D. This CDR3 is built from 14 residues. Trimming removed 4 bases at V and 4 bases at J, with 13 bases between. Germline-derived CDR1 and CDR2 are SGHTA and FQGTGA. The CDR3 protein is CASSSDPSGYGYTF. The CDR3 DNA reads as TGTGCCAGCAGCTCGGACCCCAGCGGCTATGGCTACACCTTC.

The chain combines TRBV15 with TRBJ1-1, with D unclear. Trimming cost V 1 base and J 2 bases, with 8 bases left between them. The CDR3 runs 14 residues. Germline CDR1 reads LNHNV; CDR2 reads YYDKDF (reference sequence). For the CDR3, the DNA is TGTGCCACCAGCAGAGTTCAGGTAAACACTGAAGCTTTCTTT. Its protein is CATSRVQVNTEAFF. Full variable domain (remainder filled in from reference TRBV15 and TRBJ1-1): DAMVIQNPRYQVTQFGKPVTLSCSQTLNHNVMYWYQQKSSQAPKLLFHYYDKDFNNEADTPDNFQSRRPNTSFCFLDIRSPGLGDTAMYLCATSRVQVNTEAFFGQGTRLTVV.

CDR3 loop: CASSFAGGQPQHF. As DNA, the CDR3 is TGTGCCAGCAGTTTTGCGGGTGGGCAGCCCCAGCATTTT. The chain combines TRBV12-3 or TRBV12-4 with TRBJ1-5; the D is unclear. The CDR3 consists of 13 residues. Deletions cut 3 bases from V and 7 bases from J, with 10 bases between.

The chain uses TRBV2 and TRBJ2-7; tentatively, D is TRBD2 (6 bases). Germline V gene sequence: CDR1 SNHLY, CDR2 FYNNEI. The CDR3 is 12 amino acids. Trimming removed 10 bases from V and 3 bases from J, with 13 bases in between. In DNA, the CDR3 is TGTGCCAACCGACTAGAGAGCTACGAGCAGTACTTC. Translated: CANRLESYEQYF.

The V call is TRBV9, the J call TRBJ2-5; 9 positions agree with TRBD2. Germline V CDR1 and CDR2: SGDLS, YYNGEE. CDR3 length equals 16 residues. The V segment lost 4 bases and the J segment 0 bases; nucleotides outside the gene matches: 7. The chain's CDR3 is CASSPHSGGNQETQYF. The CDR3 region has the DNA TGTGCCAGCAGCCCCCATAGCGGGGGTAACCAAGAGACCCAGTACTTC.

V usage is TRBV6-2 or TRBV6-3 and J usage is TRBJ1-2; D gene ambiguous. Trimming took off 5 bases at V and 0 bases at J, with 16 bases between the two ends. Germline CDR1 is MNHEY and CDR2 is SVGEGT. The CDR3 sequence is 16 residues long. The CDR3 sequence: CASSHHPDTANYGYTF. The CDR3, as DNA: TGTGCCAGCAGTCACCACCCTGACACGGCTAACTATGGCTACACCTTC.

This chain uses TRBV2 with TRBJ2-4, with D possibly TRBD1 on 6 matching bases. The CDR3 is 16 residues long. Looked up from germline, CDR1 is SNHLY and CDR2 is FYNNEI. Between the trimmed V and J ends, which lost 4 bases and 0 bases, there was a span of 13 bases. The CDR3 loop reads CASSGLGALAKNIQYF. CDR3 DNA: TGTGCCAGCAGTGGGTTGGGGGCTCTAGCCAAAAACATTCAGTACTTC.

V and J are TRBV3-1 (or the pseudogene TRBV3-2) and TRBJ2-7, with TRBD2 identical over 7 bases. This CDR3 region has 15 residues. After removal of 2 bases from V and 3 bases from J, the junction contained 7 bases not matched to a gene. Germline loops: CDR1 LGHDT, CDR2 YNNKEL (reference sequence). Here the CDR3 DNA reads TGTGCCAGCAGCCAAAGGGACTATTCTTACTACGAGCAGTACTTC. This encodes CASSQRDYSYYEQYF.

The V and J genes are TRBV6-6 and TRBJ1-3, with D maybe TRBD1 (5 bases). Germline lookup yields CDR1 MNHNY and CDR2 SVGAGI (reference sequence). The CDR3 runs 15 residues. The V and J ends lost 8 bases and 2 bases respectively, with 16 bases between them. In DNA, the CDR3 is TGTGCCAGCGGCCCTAAGGGGTTGGCTGGAAACACCATATATTTT. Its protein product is CASGPKGLAGNTIYF.